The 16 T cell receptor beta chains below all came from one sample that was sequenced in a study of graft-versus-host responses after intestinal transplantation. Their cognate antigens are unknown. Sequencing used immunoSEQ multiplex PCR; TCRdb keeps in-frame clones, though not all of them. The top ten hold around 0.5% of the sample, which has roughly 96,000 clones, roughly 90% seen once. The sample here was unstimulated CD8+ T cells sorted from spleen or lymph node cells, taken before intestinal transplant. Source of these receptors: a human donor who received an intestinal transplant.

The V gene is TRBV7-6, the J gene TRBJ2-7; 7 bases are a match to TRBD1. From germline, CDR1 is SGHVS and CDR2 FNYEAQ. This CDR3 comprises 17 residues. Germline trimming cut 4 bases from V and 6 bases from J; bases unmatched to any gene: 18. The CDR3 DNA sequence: TGTGCCAGCAGCTCAGGGGTGCTGGGGACAGCCTCCATCGAGCAGTACTTC. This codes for CASSSGVLGTASIEQYF.

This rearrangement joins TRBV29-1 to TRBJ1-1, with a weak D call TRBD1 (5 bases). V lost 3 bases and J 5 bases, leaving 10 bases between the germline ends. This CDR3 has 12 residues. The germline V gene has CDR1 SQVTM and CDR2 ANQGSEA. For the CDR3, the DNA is TGCAGCGTTGAGGGCAGGGCGACTGAAGCTTTCTTT. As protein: CSVEGRATEAFF.

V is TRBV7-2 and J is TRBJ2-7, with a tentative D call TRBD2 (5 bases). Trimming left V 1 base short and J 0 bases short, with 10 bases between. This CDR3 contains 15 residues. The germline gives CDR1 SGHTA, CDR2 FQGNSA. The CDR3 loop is CASSLELGSSYEQYF. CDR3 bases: TGTGCCAGCAGCTTAGAGTTGGGGAGCTCCTACGAGCAGTACTTC. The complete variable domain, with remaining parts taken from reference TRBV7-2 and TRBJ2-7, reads GAGVSQSPSNKVTEKGKDVELRCDPISGHTALYWYRQSLGQGLEFLIYFQGNSAPDKSGLPSDRFSAERTGGSVSTLTIQRTQQEDSAVYLCASSLELGSSYEQYFGPGTRLTVT.

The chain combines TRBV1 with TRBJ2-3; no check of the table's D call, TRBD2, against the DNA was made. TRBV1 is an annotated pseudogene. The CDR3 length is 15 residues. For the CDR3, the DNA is TGCACCAGCAGCCAAGATGGGGAGCGGGGCGATACGCAGTATTTT. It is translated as CTSSQDGERGDTQYF.

In DNA form, the CDR3 reads TGTGCCACCAGCAGAGAGATCGGGGGTACACTAGCGCAAGAGACCCAGTACTTC. As protein: CATSREIGGTLAQETQYF. The rearrangement joins TRBV15 to TRBJ2-5; 7 positions match TRBD2. Germline V gene sequence: CDR1 LNHNV, CDR2 YYDKDF (reference sequence). Trimming cost V 0 bases and J 2 bases; bases outside gene matches: 12. CDR3 length equals 18 residues.

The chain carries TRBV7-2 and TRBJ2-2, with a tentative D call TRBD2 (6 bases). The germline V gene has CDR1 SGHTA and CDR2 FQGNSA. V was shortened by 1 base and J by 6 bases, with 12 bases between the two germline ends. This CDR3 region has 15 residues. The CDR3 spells CASSLERGLAGELFF. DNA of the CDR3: TGTGCCAGCAGCTTAGAACGGGGGTTAGCCGGGGAGCTGTTTTTT. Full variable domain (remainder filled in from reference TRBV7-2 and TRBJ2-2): GAGVSQSPSNKVTEKGKDVELRCDPISGHTALYWYRQSLGQGLEFLIYFQGNSAPDKSGLPSDRFSAERTGGSVSTLTIQRTQQEDSAVYLCASSLERGLAGELFFGEGSRLTVL.

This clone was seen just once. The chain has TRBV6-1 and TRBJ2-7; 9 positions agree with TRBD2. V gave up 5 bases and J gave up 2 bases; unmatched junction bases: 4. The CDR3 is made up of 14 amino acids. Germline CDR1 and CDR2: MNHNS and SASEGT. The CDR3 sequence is CASSFSGGAYEQYF. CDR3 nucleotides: TGTGCCAGCAGTTTTAGCGGGGGAGCCTACGAGCAGTACTTC.

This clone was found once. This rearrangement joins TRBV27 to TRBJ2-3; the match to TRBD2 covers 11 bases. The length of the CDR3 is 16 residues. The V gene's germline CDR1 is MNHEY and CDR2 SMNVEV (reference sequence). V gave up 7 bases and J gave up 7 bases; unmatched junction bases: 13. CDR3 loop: CASTPLAGTSGYTQYF. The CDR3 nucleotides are TGTGCCAGCACTCCTTTAGCCGGGACTAGCGGATATACGCAGTATTTT.

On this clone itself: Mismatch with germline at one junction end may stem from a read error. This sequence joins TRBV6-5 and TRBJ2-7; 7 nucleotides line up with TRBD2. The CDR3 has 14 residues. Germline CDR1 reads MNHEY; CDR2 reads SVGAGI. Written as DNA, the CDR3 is TGTGCCAGGAGTTGCCCGGGAGGAATCTACGAGCAGTACTTC. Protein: CARSCPGGIYEQYF.

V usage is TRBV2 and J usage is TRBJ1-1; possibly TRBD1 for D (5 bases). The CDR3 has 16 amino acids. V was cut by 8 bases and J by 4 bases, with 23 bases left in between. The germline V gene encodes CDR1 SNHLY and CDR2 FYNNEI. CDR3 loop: CASEAAGRAPLTEAFF. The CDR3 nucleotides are TGTGCCAGCGAGGCGGCGGGGCGGGCACCCCTCACTGAAGCTTTCTTT.

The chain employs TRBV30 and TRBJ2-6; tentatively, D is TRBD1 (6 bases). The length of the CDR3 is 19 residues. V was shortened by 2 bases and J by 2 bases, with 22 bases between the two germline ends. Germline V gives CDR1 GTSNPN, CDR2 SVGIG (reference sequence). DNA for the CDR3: TGTGCCTGGAGTATAAGGACAGCCCGTTCCGGCCCTGGGGCCAACGTCCTGACTTTC. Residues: CAWSIRTARSGPGANVLTF.

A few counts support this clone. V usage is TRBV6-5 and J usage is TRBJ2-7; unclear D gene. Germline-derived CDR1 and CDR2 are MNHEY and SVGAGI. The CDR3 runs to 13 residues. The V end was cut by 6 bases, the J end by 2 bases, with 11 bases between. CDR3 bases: TGTGCCAGCAGCCAACAGTCCGCCTACGAGCAGTACTTC. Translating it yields CASSQQSAYEQYF.

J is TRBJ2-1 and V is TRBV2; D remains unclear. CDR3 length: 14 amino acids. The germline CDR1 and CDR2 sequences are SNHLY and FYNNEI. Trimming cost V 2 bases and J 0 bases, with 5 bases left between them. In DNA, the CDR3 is TGTGCCAGCAGTGAAATATCCTCCTACAATGAGCAGTTCTTC. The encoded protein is CASSEISSYNEQFF.

The DNA of the CDR3 is TGTGCCAGCAGCTCGAGGGACAGCAATGAAAAACTGTTTTTT. Its translation: CASSSRDSNEKLFF. The gene calls are TRBV7-8 and TRBJ1-4; the match to TRBD1 covers 7 bases. Looked up from germline, CDR1 is SGHVS and CDR2 is FQNEAQ. The trim removed 4 bases at V and 5 bases at J, leaving 4 bases unmatched. There are 14 residues in the CDR3. Full variable domain (remainder filled in from reference TRBV7-8 and TRBJ1-4): GAGVSQSPRYKVAKRGQDVALRCDPISGHVSLFWYQQALGQGPEFLTYFQNEAQLDKSGLPSDRFFAERPEGSVSTLKIQRTQQEDSAVYLCASSSRDSNEKLFFGSGTQLSVL.

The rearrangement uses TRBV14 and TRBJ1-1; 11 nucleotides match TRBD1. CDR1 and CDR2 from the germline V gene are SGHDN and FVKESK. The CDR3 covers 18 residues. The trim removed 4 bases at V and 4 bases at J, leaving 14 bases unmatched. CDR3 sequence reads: CASSPIRTGGHLSTEAFF. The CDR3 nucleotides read TGTGCCAGCAGCCCAATTCGGACAGGGGGCCACCTCAGCACTGAAGCTTTCTTT.

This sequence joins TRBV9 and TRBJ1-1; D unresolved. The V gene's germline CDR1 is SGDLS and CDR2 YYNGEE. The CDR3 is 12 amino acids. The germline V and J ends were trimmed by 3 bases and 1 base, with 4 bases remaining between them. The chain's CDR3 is CASSGGNTEAFF. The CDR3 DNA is TGTGCCAGCAGCGGCGGGAACACTGAAGCTTTCTTT.